In this sample, the clone carrying this T cell receptor beta chain turned up many times. The target antigen is unknown. Looked up from germline, CDR1 is ENHRY and CDR2 is SYGVKD. J lost 8 bases, V lost 3 bases, and 19 bases had no gene match. This CDR3 spans 18 amino acids. Samples came from axillary lymph nodes draining the breast cancer. These data belong to a study of breast tumors, draining lymph nodes, adjacent tissues. Broader study findings: Tumor TCR diversity was below lymph nodes but above nontumor tissue. Most tumor T cells seemingly derive from lymph node, then expand in tumor. Luminal-like breast cancer showed significantly higher tumor–nontumor repertoire similarity than basal-like.

TCRdb re-called the multiplex PCR reads through MiXCR, storing one row per CDR3 protein. This table holds about 120,000 distinct CDR3 sequences, nearly 20% found once. The chain employs TRBV10-3 and TRBJ2-1; 7 bases align to TRBD2. Sequenced: axillary lymph node tissue. The clonotype was recovered from a female donor with breast cancer. Some clones in this sample may be carry-over from other donors' samples. CDR3 in amino acids: CAISEGLAATQRSYEQFF. CDR3 nucleotides: TGTGCCATCAGTGAAGGCCTAGCGGCTACGCAAAGGTCCTATGAGCAGTTCTTC.